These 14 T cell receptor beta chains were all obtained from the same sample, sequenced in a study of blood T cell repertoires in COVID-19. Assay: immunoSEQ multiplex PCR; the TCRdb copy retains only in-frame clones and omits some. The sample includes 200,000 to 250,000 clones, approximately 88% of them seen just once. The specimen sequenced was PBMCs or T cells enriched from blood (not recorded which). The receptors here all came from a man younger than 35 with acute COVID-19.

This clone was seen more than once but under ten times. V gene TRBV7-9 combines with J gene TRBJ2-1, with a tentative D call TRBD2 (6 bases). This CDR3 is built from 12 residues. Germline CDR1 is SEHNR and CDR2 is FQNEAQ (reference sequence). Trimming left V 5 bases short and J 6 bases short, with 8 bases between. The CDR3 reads CASSRDFNEQFF. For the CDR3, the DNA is TGTGCCAGCAGCCGGGACTTCAATGAGCAGTTCTTC. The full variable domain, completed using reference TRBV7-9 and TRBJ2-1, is DTGVSQNPRHKITKRGQNVTFRCDPISEHNRLYWYRQTLGQGPEFLTYFQNEAQLEKSRLLSDRFSAERPKGSFSTLEIQRTEQGDSAMYLCASSRDFNEQFFGPGTRLTVL.

Here the CDR3 reads CASSLGRGLETQYF. The CDR3 DNA is TGCGCCAGCAGCTTGGGCAGGGGGTTGGAGACCCAGTACTTC. The chain employs TRBV5-1 and TRBJ2-5; 7 bases agree with TRBD1. Trimming cost V 0 bases and J 5 bases; bases outside gene matches: 4. CDR1 and CDR2 from the germline V gene are SGHRS and YFSETQ. The CDR3 has 14 amino acids.

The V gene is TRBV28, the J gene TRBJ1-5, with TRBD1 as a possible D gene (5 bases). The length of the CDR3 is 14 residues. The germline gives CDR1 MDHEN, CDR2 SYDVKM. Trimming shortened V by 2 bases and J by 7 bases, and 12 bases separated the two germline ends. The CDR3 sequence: CASSLGQGGQPQHF. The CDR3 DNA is TGTGCCAGCAGTTTAGGGCAGGGAGGACAGCCCCAGCATTTT.

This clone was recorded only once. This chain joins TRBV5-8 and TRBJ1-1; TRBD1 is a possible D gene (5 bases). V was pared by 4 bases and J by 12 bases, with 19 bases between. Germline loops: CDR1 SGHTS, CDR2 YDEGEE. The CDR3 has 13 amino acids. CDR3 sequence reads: CASSPRDLGGSFF. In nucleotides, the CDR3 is TGTGCCAGCAGCCCCCGGGACTTAGGCGGTTCTTTCTTT.

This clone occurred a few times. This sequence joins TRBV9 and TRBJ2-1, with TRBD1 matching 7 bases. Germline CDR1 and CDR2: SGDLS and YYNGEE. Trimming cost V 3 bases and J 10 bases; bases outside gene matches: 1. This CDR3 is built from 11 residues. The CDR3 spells CASSGGQEQFF. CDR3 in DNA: TGTGCCAGCAGCGGGGGACAGGAGCAGTTCTTC.

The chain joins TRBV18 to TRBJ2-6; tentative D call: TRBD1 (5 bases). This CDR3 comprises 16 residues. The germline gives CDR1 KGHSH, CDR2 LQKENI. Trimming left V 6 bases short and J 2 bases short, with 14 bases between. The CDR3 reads CASSEDRGAGANVLTF. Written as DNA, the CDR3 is TGTGCCAGCTCCGAGGATAGGGGCGCTGGGGCCAACGTCCTGACTTTC.

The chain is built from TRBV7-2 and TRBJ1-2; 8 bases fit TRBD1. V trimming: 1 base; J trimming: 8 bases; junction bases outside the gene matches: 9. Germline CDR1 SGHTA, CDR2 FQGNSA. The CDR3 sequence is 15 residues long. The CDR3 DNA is TGTGCCAGCAGCTTAGATCCTGGACAGGGCTGGGGCTACACCTTC. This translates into CASSLDPGQGWGYTF.

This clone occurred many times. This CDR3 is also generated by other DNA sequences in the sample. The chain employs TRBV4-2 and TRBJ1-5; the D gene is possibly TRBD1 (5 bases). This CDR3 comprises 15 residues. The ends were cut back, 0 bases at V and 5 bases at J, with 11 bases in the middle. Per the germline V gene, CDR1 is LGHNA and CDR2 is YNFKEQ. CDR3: CASSQDSGRDQPQHF. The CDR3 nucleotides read TGTGCCAGCAGCCAAGATTCGGGCAGGGATCAGCCCCAGCATTTT.

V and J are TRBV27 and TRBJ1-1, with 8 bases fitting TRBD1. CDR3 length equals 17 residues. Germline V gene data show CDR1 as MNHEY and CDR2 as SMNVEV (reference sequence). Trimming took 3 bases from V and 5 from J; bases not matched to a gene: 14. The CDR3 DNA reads TGTGCCAGCAGTTTCTCCCCGGTAGGCCAGGGGGCAACTGAAGCTTTCTTT. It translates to CASSFSPVGQGATEAFF.

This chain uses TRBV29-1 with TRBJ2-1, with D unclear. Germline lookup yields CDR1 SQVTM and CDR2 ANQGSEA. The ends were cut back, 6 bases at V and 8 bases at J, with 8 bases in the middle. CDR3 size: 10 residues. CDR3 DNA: TGCAGCGTGAGGTGGGATGAGCAGTTCTTC. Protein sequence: CSVRWDEQFF.

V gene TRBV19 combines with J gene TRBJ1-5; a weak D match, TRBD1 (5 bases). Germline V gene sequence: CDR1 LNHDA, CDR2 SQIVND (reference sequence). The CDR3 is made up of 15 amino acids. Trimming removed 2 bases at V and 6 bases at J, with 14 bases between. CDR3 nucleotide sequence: TGTGCCAGTAGTATAAACGGTCGGGGGGGTCAGCCCCAGCATTTT. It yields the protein CASSINGRGGQPQHF.

CDR3 sequence reads: CASTGGRAPYNEQFF. The CDR3 DNA sequence: TGTGCCAGCACCGGCGGGAGGGCCCCCTACAATGAGCAGTTCTTC. The V and J genes are TRBV9 and TRBJ2-1; 9 bases map to TRBD2. V lost 6 bases to trimming and J lost 2 bases; unmatched junction nucleotides: 6. CDR1 SGDLS and CDR2 YYNGEE come from the germline V gene. The CDR3 extends over 15 amino acids.

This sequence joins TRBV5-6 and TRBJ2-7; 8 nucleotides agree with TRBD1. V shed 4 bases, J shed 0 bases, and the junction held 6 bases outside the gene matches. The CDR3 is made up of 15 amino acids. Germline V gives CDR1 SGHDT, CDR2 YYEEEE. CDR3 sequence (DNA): TGTGCCAGCAGCCTAACAGGGGGTATCTCCTACGAGCAGTACTTC. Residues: CASSLTGGISYEQYF.

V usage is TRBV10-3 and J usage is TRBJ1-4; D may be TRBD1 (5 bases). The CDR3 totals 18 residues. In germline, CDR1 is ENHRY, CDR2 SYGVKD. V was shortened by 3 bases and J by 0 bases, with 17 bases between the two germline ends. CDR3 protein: CAISESVGGGATNEKLFF. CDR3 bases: TGTGCCATCAGTGAATCGGTCGGGGGAGGAGCAACTAATGAAAAACTGTTTTTT.